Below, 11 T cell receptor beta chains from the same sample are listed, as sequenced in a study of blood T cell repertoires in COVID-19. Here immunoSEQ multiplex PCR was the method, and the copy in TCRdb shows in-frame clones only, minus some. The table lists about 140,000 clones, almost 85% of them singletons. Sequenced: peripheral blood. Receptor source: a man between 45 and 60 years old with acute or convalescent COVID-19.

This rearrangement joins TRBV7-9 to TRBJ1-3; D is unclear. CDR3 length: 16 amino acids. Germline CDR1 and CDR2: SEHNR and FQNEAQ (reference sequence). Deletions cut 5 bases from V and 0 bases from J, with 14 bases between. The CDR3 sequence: CASSPGGVSSGNTIYF. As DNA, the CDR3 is TGTGCCAGCAGCCCAGGCGGGGTGAGCTCTGGAAACACCATATATTTT.

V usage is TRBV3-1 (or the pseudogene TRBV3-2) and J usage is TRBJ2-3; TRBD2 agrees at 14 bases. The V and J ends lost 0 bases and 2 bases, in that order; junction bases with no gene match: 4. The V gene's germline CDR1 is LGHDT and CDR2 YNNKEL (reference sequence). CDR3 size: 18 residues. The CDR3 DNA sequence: TGTGCCAGCAGCCAAGAGTGGGGACTAGCGGGGGACACAGATACGCAGTATTTT. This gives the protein CASSQEWGLAGDTDTQYF.

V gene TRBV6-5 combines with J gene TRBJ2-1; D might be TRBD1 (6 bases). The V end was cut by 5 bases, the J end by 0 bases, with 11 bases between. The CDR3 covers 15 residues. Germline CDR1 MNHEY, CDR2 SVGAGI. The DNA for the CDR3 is TGTGCCAGCAGTAACAGGGCTAGCTCCTACAATGAGCAGTTCTTC. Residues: CASSNRASSYNEQFF.

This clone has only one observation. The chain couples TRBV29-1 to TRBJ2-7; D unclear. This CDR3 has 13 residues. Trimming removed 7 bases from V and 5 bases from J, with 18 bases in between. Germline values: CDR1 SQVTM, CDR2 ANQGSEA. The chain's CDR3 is CSASTRTDNEQYF. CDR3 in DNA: TGCAGCGCGAGTACAAGAACAGATAACGAGCAGTACTTC.

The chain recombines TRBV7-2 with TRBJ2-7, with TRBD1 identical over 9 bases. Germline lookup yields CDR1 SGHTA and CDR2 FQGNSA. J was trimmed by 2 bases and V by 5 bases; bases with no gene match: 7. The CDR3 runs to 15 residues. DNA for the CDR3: TGTGCCAGCAGCCAACAAGGACAGGGGCCCTACGAGCAGTACTTC. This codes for CASSQQGQGPYEQYF.

The CDR3: CASSMGLAGAELIYEQYF. CDR3 bases: TGTGCCAGCAGCATGGGACTAGCGGGGGCCGAATTAATCTACGAGCAGTACTTC. The V call is TRBV7-9, the J call TRBJ2-7; 14 nucleotides agree with TRBD2. The CDR3 contains 18 residues. V lost 5 bases to trimming and J lost 3 bases; unmatched junction nucleotides: 12. CDR1 and CDR2 from the germline V gene are SEHNR and FQNEAQ (reference sequence). The full variable domain, rest sourced from reference TRBV7-9 and TRBJ2-7, is DTGVSQNPRHKITKRGQNVTFRCDPISEHNRLYWYRQTLGQGPEFLTYFQNEAQLEKSRLLSDRFSAERPKGSFSTLEIQRTEQGDSAMYLCASSMGLAGAELIYEQYFGPGTRLTVT.

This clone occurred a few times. DNA of the CDR3: TGCGCCAGCAGCTTACAGGGGAACATTAATCAGCCCCAGCATTTT. Its protein product is CASSLQGNINQPQHF. The rearrangement links TRBV5-1 to TRBJ1-5; TRBD1 aligns across 7 bases. Germline-derived CDR1 and CDR2 are SGHRS and YFSETQ. The CDR3 length is 15 residues. The V and J ends lost 2 bases and 4 bases, in that order; junction bases with no gene match: 6.

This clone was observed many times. CDR3 protein: CATSGQGRGDEQYF. The CDR3 nucleotides read TGTGCCACCAGTGGACAGGGTCGTGGGGACGAGCAGTACTTC. The chain employs TRBV24-1 and TRBJ2-7, with 7 bases matching TRBD1. V lost 5 bases and J lost 5; bases outside the gene matches: 8. This CDR3 contains 14 residues. CDR1 KGHDR and CDR2 SFDVKD come from the germline V gene.

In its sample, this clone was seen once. The CDR3 DNA follows: TGTGCCTGGAGTGTCGGTCTAGGAAGCTACGAGCAGTACTTC. As protein: CAWSVGLGSYEQYF. The V gene is TRBV30, the J gene TRBJ2-7; unclear D gene. CDR3 size: 14 residues. The V and J ends lost 0 bases and 3 bases respectively, with 12 bases between them. Per the germline V gene, CDR1 is GTSNPN and CDR2 is SVGIG (reference sequence).

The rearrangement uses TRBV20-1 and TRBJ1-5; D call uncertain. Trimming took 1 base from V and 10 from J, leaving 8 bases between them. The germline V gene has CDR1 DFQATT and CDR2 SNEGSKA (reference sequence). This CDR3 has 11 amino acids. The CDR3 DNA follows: TGCAGTGCTAGAGGGGAGGGTCCCCAGCATTTT. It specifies CSARGEGPQHF.

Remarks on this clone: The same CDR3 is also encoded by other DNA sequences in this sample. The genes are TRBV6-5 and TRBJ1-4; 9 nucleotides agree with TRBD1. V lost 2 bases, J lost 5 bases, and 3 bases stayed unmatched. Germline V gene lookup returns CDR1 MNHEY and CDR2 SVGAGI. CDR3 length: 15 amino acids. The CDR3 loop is CASSYGGQGNEKLFF. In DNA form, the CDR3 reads TGTGCCAGCAGTTACGGGGGACAGGGAAATGAAAAACTGTTTTTT.